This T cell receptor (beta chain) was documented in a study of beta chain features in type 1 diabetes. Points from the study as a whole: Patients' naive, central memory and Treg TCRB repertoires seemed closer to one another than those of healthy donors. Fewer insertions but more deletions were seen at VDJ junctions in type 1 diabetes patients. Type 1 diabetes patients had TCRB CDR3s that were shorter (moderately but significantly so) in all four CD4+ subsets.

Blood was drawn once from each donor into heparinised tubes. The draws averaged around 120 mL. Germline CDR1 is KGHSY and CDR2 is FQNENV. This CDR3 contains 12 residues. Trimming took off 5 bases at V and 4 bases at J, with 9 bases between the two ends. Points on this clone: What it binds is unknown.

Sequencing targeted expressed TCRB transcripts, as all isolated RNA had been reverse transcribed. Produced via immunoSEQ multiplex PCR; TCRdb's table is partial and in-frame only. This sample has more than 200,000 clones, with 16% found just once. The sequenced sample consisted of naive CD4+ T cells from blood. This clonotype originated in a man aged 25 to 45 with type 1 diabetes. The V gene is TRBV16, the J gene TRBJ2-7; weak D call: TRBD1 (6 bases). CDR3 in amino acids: CASSVDSYEQYF. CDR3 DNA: TGTGCCAGCAGCGTGGACAGTTACGAGCAGTACTTC.